This TCR beta chain comes out of a study of early T cells in non-severe SARS-CoV-2 infection. Individual cDNA molecules received unique molecular identifiers during library preparation. TCRdb analysed the 5' RACE reads with MiXCR anew, one entry per CDR3 protein. The sample has about 26,000 distinct CDR3 sequences, approximately 5.1% seen once. Germline CDR1 is SGHDT and CDR2 is YYEEEE. Between the trimmed V and J ends, which lost 1 base and 5 bases, there was a span of 13 bases. The length of the CDR3 is 14 residues. This clonotype was detected a few times. The rearrangement joins TRBV5-6 to TRBJ2-7, with D perhaps matching TRBD2 (6 bases). This clonotype was sampled from an adult who was a healthcare worker with PCR-confirmed SARS-CoV-2 infection or an uninfected control (not recorded which). Sample: whole blood. The CDR3 reads CASSLLSSVNEQYF. Written as DNA, the CDR3 is TGTGCCAGCAGCTTGTTGTCTAGCGTGAACGAGCAGTACTTC.